Described below is a single TCR beta chain sequence and its context. TCRdb analysed the 5' RACE reads with MiXCR anew, one entry per CDR3 protein. The sample holds about 470,000 distinct CDR3 sequences, roughly 25% seen once. The CDR3 is 14 amino acids. V was cut by 7 bases and J by 4 bases, with 13 bases left in between. This sample is part of a study of T-cell memory formation after mild COVID-19. Sequencing was performed on PBMCs or a T cell subset sorted from them (not recorded which). The TCR comes from an adult woman who had mild COVID-19 (a few samples of this study predate the infection). Cell type and time point are not known. The gene calls are TRBV12-3 or TRBV12-4 and TRBJ2-2; tentative D call: TRBD1 (6 bases). CDR3 nucleotides: TGTGCCAGCAAACCGGGACAAAGCACCGGGGAGCTGTTTTTT. It yields the protein CASKPGQSTGELFF.